The rows below give T cell receptor beta chains drawn from one sample of a study of T-cell memory formation after mild COVID-19. TCRdb reprocessed the 5' RACE reads with MiXCR, giving one entry per CDR3 protein. The data show 450,000 to 650,000 distinct CDR3 sequences, about 20% seen once. The sequencing sample was made of PBMCs or a T cell subset sorted from them (not recorded which). The receptors come from an adult woman who had mild COVID-19 (a few samples of this study predate the infection). Cell type and time point are not known. The CDR3 runs from the conserved cysteine through the conserved F or W. Fields, in order: J gene, V gene, D gene, CDR3 length, clone size, CDR3 DNA, CDR3 protein. D genes are given only for firm matches. Clone size, where shown, is once, few, many, or a class for clones that have expanded.

>TRBJ2-7|TRBV6-6|TRBD1|13|few
TGTGCCACTACAGGGGGCCTAACCTACGAGCAGTACTTC
CATTGGLTYEQYF
>TRBJ2-1|TRBV12-3/TRBV12-4|TRBD2|16|few
TGTGCCAGCAGTCCTGGGACTAGCGTGCGATACAATGAGCAGTTCTTC
CASSPGTSVRYNEQFF
>TRBJ2-1|TRBV11-2|TRBD2|15|.
TGTGCCAGCAGCCCGCTAGCGGGGAGGTACAATGAGCAGTTCTTC
CASSPLAGRYNEQFF
>TRBJ2-1|TRBV9|TRBD2|15|.
TGTGCCAGCAGCGTAGACGGCGGGAGGGCTTATGAGCAGTTCTTC
CASSVDGGRAYEQFF
>TRBJ2-7|TRBV7-8|.|12|few
TGTGCCAGCAGCGCAATCCGGACCGAGCAGTACTTC
CASSAIRTEQYF
>TRBJ2-7|TRBV13|.|14|few
TGTGCCAGCACCCTTCTCAGGGTTAACCACGAGCAGTACTTC
CASTLLRVNHEQYF
>TRBJ2-1|TRBV18|TRBD1|14|few
TGTGCCAGCCAAAGGGACAGTTCCTACAATGAGCAGTTCTTC
CASQRDSSYNEQFF
>TRBJ2-6|TRBV21-1|.|15|many
.
CASSNVGAGANVLTF
>TRBJ2-1|TRBV20-1|.|13|many
TGCAGTCTAACCAGGAGCTCCTACAATGAGCAGTTCTTC
CSLTRSSYNEQFF
>TRBJ1-2|TRBV18|TRBD1|14|.
TGTGCCAGCTCACCTAAGACAGGGGGCTATGGCTACACCTTC
CASSPKTGGYGYTF
>TRBJ1-5|TRBV5-1|TRBD1|13|many
TGCGCCAGCAGCGGACAGGGCGGTCAGCCCCAGCATTTT
CASSGQGGQPQHF
>TRBJ2-3|TRBV9|.|15|few
TGTGCCAGCAGTTACAGAGCGCCTCCGACAGATACGCAGTATTTT
CASSYRAPPTDTQYF
>TRBJ2-1|TRBV7-9|.|14|few
TGTGCCAGCAGCTTAGGCGGGGGCATCAATGAGCAGTTCTTC
CASSLGGGINEQFF
>TRBJ1-6|TRBV6-5|.|14|many
TGTGCCAGCAGTTACCGTCAGGGTTGGTCACCCCTCCACTTT
CASSYRQGWSPLHF
>TRBJ2-3|TRBV12-3/TRBV12-4|TRBD1|16|few
TGTGCCAGCACCGTTAGACAGGGAATTTCCACAGATACGCAGTATTTT
CASTVRQGISTDTQYF
>TRBJ2-5|TRBV5-1|.|15|.
TGCGCCAGCAGCTTGGCCTCTGAGAGGCAAGAGACCCAGTACTTC
CASSLASERQETQYF
>TRBJ2-4|TRBV20-1|TRBD1|13|.
TGCAGTGCTCGCGGGACAGGGAAAAACATTCAGTACTTC
CSARGTGKNIQYF
>TRBJ1-5|TRBV3-1|.|15|.
TGTGCCAGCAGCCAAGGGGGGGCCAGGGACCAGCCCCAGCATTTT
CASSQGGARDQPQHF
>TRBJ1-1|TRBV7-9|.|17|.
TGTGCCAGCAGCTTAGCGGAGGGGGGATTAAGGAACACTGAAGCTTTCTTT
CASSLAEGGLRNTEAFF
>TRBJ2-7|TRBV9|.|16|few
TGTGCCAGCAGCGCCCGTACAGGCACGCCTTCCTACGAGCAGTACTTC
CASSARTGTPSYEQYF
>TRBJ2-7|TRBV4-3|.|15|.
TGCGCCAGCAGACTCGGTGCTAGCACAAACTACGAGCAGTACTTC
CASRLGASTNYEQYF
>TRBJ2-5|TRBV30|TRBD2|17|.
TGTGCCTGGAGTCCGGGACTAGCGGGAGGGCAGAGAGAGACCCAGTACTTC
CAWSPGLAGGQRETQYF
>TRBJ2-2|TRBV5-5|TRBD1|16|few
TGTGCCAGCAGCGCTGGGACAGGGAGAGTTGCCGGGGAGCTGTTTTTT
CASSAGTGRVAGELFF
>TRBJ1-5|TRBV7-2|.|15|.
TGTGCCAGCAGCCTCTCAACAGGGTGGTATCAGCCCCAGCATTTT
CASSLSTGWYQPQHF
>TRBJ1-2|TRBV4-2|.|17|.
TGTGCCAGCAGCCAAGATGCCGTTTCGGGGACTCACTATGGCTACACCTTC
CASSQDAVSGTHYGYTF
>TRBJ2-1|TRBV4-1|TRBD2|18|many
TGCGCCAGCAGCCAAGACGGGCGTGGACTAGCGGGGGGTAATGAGCAGTTCTTC
CASSQDGRGLAGGNEQFF
>TRBJ2-3|TRBV7-8|TRBD2|21|few
TGTGCCAGCAGCTTAATCAAGGGACTAGCGGGAGGGCTATCATTCGTGGATACGCAGTATTTT
CASSLIKGLAGGLSFVDTQYF
>TRBJ2-2|TRBV19|.|15|.
TGTGCCAGTAGTTGGGGGAGGAGGAGCACCGGGGAGCTGTTTTTT
CASSWGRRSTGELFF
>TRBJ2-1|TRBV7-2|.|15|few
TGTGCCAGCAGCCTGAGTAGCCATCCTGACAATGAGCAGTTCTTC
CASSLSSHPDNEQFF
>TRBJ2-3|TRBV12-3/TRBV12-4|TRBD2|15|.
TGTGCCAGCAGATCTAGCGGGAGTCCTCCAGATACGCAGTATTTT
CASRSSGSPPDTQYF
>TRBJ1-3|TRBV24-1|.|14|few
TGTGCCACCAGTGACCGGACGGCTGGAAACACCATATATTTT
CATSDRTAGNTIYF
>TRBJ1-1|TRBV23-1|.|15|few
TGCGCCAGCAGTCGGCGGAGGGGACCTAGCACTGAAGCTTTCTTT
CASSRRRGPSTEAFF
>TRBJ2-7|TRBV12-3/TRBV12-4|TRBD1|17|.
TGTGCCAGCAGTTCCCTCCCCCGGGACAGGGCTCGTCACGAGCAGTACTTC
CASSSLPRDRARHEQYF
>TRBJ2-3|TRBV19|TRBD1|16|.
TGTGCCAGTAGTACCGGGACAGTTCAAGGCACAGATACGCAGTATTTT
CASSTGTVQGTDTQYF
>TRBJ2-1|TRBV12-3/TRBV12-4|TRBD1|15|few
TGTGCCAGCAGTTTTGTCAGGGGGCCGGTCGATGAGCAGTTCTTC
CASSFVRGPVDEQFF
>TRBJ1-2|TRBV12-3/TRBV12-4|.|16|.
TGTGCCAGCAGCTCTTCAGGACCGGAGGGGGGCTATGGCTACACCTTC
CASSSSGPEGGYGYTF
>TRBJ2-2|TRBV2|TRBD2|15|.
TGTGCCAGCTGTGCGCGGGAGGCGAACACCGGGGAGCTGTTTTTT
CASCAREANTGELFF
>TRBJ2-4|TRBV18|.|15|.
TGTGCCAGCTCACCACCCCTGATCAGCGCGGAAGCGCGGTACTTC
CASSPPLISAEARYF
>TRBJ2-3|TRBV11-3|.|15|.
TGTGCCAGCAGCTTTCGGGGGGCCCTTAATAATACGCAGTATTTT
CASSFRGALNNTQYF
>TRBJ1-1|TRBV4-3|.|13|few
TGCGCCAGCAGCCAAGAGCAGGGTCTCGAAGCTTTCTTT
CASSQEQGLEAFF
>TRBJ2-7|TRBV5-1|.|17|.
TGCGCCAGCAGCTTACTAACCGTGGGCACAAGCTCCTACGAGCAGTACTTC
CASSLLTVGTSSYEQYF
>TRBJ1-2|TRBV12-3/TRBV12-4|.|13|few
TGTGCCAGCAGTTTAGCGGTTGGCTATGGCTACACCTTC
CASSLAVGYGYTF
>TRBJ2-5|TRBV4-1|TRBD2|15|.
TGCGCCAGCAGCCAAGATGGGGGACTAGCAGGGACCCAGTACTTC
CASSQDGGLAGTQYF
>TRBJ2-7|TRBV10-3|.|15|.
TGTGCCATCAGTAACATGGGATCAATCTCCTACGAGCAGTACTTC
CAISNMGSISYEQYF
>TRBJ2-1|TRBV15|TRBD2|16|many
TGTGCCACCAGCAGAGAATCGGGGGGCTCCTACAATGAGCAGTTCTTC
CATSRESGGSYNEQFF
>TRBJ1-1|TRBV6-6|.|15|.
TGTGCCAGCAGTTACCCCCCTCCCGCGCAGGCTGAAGCTTTCTTT
CASSYPPPAQAEAFF
>TRBJ1-6|TRBV3-1|.|18|.
TGTGCCAGCAGCCAAGATGGGAAGAAGGGCTTGGGGAATTCACCCCTCCACTTT
CASSQDGKKGLGNSPLHF
>TRBJ2-3|TRBV29-1|TRBD1|16|many
TGCAGCGTACACTTCTTGGGCAGGGGGCGGACAGATACGCAGTATTTT
CSVHFLGRGRTDTQYF